The text below deals with one TCR beta chain. The ends lost 3 bases at V and 2 bases at J; junction bases unmatched: 6. Looked up from germline, CDR1 is SGHRS and CDR2 is YFSETQ. CDR3 length: 17 amino acids. Here immunoSEQ multiplex PCR was the method, and the copy in TCRdb shows in-frame clones only, minus some. The sample lists tens of thousands of clones; about 96% were seen once. This entry is derived from a study of technical replicates of blood from several donors. Input material: T cells isolated from PBMCs. This TCR derives from a human donor in good health. The chain combines TRBV5-1 with TRBJ2-2; 11 bases match TRBD2. The CDR3, as DNA: TGCGCCAGCAGCTCAACCGGGACTAGCGGAAACACCGGGGAGCTGTTTTTT. Translated, it gives CASSSTGTSGNTGELFF. The whole variable domain, remainder taken from reference TRBV5-1 and TRBJ2-2, is KAGVTQTPRYLIKTRGQQVTLSCSPISGHRSVSWYQQTPGQGLQFLFEYFSETQRNKGNFPGRFSGRQFSNSRSEMNVSTLELGDSALYLCASSSTGTSGNTGELFFGEGSRLTVL.